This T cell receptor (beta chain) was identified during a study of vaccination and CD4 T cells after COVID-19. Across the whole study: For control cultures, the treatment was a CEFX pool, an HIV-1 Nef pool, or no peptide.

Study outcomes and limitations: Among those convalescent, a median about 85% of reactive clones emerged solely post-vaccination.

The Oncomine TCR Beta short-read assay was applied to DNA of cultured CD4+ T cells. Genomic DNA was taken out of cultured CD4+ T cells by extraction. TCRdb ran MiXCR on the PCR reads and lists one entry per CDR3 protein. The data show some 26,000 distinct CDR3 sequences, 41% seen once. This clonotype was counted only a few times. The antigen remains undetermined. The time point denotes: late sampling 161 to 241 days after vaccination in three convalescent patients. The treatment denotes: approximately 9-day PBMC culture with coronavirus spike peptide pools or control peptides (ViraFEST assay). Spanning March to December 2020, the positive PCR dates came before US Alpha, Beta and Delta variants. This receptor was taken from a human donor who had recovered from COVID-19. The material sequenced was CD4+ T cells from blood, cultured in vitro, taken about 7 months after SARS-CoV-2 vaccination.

DNA of the CDR3: TGCAGTGCTGGGAGCGGGACAGGGTACAATGAGCAGTTCTTC. Encoded protein: CSAGSGTGYNEQFF. The chain employs TRBV20-1 and TRBJ2-1; 9 bases match TRBD1. With 5 bases clipped from V and 4 bases from J, the junction kept 6 bases outside the gene matches. This CDR3 contains 14 residues. The germline V gene has CDR1 DFQATT and CDR2 SNEGSKA (reference sequence).